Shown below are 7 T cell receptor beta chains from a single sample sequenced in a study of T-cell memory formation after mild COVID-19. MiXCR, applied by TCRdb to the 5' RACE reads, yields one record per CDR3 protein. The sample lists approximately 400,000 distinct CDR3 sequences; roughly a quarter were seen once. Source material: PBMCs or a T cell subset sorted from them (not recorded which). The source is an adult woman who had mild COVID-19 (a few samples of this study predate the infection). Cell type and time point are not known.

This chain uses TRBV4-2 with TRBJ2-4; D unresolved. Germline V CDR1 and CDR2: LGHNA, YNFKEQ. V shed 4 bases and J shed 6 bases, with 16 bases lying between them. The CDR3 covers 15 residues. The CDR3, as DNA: TGTGCCAGCAGCCTTGGATCTGGGCAAGTAAACATTCAGTACTTC. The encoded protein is CASSLGSGQVNIQYF.

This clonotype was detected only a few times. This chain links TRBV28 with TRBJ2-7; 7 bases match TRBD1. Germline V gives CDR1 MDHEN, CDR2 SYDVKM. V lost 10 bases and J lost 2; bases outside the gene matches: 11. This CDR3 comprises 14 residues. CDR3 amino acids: CAIRSTGPPYEQYF. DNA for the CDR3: TGTGCCATACGCTCGACAGGGCCCCCCTACGAGCAGTACTTC.

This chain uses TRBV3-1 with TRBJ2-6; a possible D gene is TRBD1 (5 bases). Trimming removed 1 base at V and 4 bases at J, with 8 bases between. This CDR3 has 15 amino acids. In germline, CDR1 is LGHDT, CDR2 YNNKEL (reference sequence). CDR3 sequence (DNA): TGTGCCAGCAGCCAAGTAGGGGTAGGGGCCAACGTCCTGACTTTC. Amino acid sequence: CASSQVGVGANVLTF. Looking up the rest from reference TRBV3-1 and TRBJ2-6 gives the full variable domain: DTAVSQTPKYLVTQMGNDKSIKCEQNLGHDTMYWYKQDSKKFLKIMFSYNNKELIINETVPNRFSPKSPDKAHLNLHINSLELGDSAVYFCASSQVGVGANVLTFGAGSRLTVL.

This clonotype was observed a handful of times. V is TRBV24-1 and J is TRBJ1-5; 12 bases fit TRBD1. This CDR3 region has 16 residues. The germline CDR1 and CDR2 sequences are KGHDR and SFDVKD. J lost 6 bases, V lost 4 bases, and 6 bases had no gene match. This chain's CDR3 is CATSDPGQGAGQPQHF. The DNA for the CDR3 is TGTGCCACCAGTGACCCGGGACAGGGGGCAGGTCAGCCCCAGCATTTT.

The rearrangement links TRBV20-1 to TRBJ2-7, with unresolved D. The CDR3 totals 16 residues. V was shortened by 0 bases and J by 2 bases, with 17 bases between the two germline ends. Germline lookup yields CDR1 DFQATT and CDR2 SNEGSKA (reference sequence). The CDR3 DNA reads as TGCAGTGCTAGAGATATAGGGCAGCCGGCACCCTACGAGCAGTACTTC. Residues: CSARDIGQPAPYEQYF.

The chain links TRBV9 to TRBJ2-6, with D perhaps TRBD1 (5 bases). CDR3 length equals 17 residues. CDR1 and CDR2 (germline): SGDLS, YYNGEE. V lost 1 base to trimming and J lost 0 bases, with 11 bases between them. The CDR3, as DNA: TGTGCCAGCAGCGTAAGACAGTCCAGCTCTGGGGCCAACGTCCTGACTTTC. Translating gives CASSVRQSSSGANVLTF.

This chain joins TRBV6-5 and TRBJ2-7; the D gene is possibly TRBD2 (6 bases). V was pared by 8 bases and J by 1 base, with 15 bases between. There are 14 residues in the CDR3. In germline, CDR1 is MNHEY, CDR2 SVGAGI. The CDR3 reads CASQLYGGSYEQYF. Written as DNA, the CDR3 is TGTGCCAGCCAATTATACGGGGGTTCCTACGAGCAGTACTTC.